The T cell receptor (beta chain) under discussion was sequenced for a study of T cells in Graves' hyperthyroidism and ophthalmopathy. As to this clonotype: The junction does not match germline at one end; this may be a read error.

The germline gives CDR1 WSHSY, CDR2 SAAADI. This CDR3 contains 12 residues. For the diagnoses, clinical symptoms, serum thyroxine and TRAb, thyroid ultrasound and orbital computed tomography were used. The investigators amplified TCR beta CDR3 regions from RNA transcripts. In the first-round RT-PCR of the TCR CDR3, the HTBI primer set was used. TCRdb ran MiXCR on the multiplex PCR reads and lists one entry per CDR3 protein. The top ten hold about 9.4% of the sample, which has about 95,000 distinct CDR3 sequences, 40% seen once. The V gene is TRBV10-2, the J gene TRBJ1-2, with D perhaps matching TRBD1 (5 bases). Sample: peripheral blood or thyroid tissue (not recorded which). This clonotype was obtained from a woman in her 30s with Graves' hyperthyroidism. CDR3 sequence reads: CASSAGLLGCTF. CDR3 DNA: TGCGCCAGCTCTGCAGGGTTATTAGGCTGCACCTTC.